Reported below is one T cell receptor beta chain. Clones were sequenced by immunoSEQ multiplex PCR, and TCRdb holds only the in-frame ones, with some missing. Among 390,000 or so clones listed, 85% to 90% were seen once. These data belong to a study of blood T cell repertoires in COVID-19. In the study overall: The origin of the acute and convalescent COVID-19 samples was the United States, Italy and Spain.

Germline V gene lookup returns CDR1 MGHRA and CDR2 YSYEKL. V trimming: 1 base; J trimming: 4 bases; junction bases outside the gene matches: 10. The CDR3 is 17 amino acids. The sequence derives from a man between 18 and 35 years old with active or convalescent COVID-19. The sequenced sample was peripheral blood. This sequence joins TRBV4-1 and TRBJ2-1; the match to TRBD1 covers 7 bases. The CDR3 coding sequence is TGCGCCAGCAGCCAAGCACCCGAGACAGGGTCATACAATGAGCAGTTCTTC. Translation: CASSQAPETGSYNEQFF.